This T cell receptor beta chain originates from a study of blood T cell repertoires in COVID-19 (dated by TCRdb to 2018 to 2020). Describing the broader study: Collaborator samples came from the United States, Italy and Spain and covered acute and convalescent phases of COVID-19. Sample metadata almost always included a de-identified subject ID, COVID-19 status, age in years and sex. Deeply sampled blood TCRbeta repertoires from subjects exposed to, actively infected with, or recovered from COVID-19 were included in the dataset. HLA class I and class II types, where available, came from metadata supplied by the sample provider rather than from assay-based typing. The material from the prospective study consisted of cDNA or gDNA derived from T cells, B-cell-depleted T cells, or PBMCs. The repertoires were made available in a free public database intended to serve as a resource for research on the immune response to SARS-CoV-2. The samples were drawn from two sources: the first 160 participants of the ongoing ImmuneRACE study, and approximately 1,300 subjects contributed by 6 global collaborators.

Overall study outcomes, separate from this receptor: The quantity of clinical and demographic metadata differed by source and by participant and was supplied without curation.

To note about this clone: Its antigen remains undetermined. There are no base qualities to consult, and no much larger clone falls within one base.

The CDR3 goes from the cysteine to the phenylalanine over 14 residues. The only DNA kept is the CDR3, 42 bases in frame from the first base. Taken from the germline V gene, the CDR1 and CDR2 loops are KGHSH and LQKENI. Cut back by 3 bases and 2 bases, the V and J ends lie 10 bases apart. The immunoSEQ Assay, a bias-controlled multiplex PCR, was used to amplify TCRbeta CDR3 regions from genomic DNA. As for how the authors treated the data: Within the assay, amplification of reference gene primers was used to estimate how many nucleated cells each sample contained. To quantify the absolute abundance of each unique TCRbeta CDR3 rearrangement, sequence reads were collapsed and filtered. For each sample, productive Simpson clonality was calculated by taking the square root of Simpson's diversity index across productive rearrangements. As stored in TCRdb, this immuneACCESS dataset retains in-frame rearrangements with V and J assigned. A fraction of the clones does not appear; measured against another copy, unresolved V genes explain less than half of the discrepancy, and the remainder lacks a known reason. V and J calls and clone size are those listed in that table; D and trimming were worked out from the DNA. Recorded for this sample are roughly 280,000 clones; about 87% of them occurred a single time. The top ten clones comprise 3% of the sample.

Enrolling through a virtual design, the prospective study's participants ranged in age from roughly 18 to 90 years and lived across roughly 24 United States geographic areas. To assign participants to cohorts, the prospective study relied on clinical history that participants themselves reported in a screening survey and a study questionnaire. For ImmuneRACE Cohort 3, a participant was defined as recovered based on two consecutive negative NP/OP PCR tests, clearance by a healthcare professional, or resolution of symptoms. In the prospective study, mobile phlebotomists collected whole blood, serum and a nasopharyngeal or oropharyngeal swab from each participant. Over a roughly 2-month period, participants in the prospective study had the option of providing additional blood draws and questionnaires. Before DNA extraction, prospective study blood samples were shipped either frozen or at room temperature.

Sequencing used PBMCs or T cells enriched from blood (not recorded which). The origin of this receptor is a woman between 45 and 60 years old who had recovered from COVID-19. The sequence links TRBV18 to TRBJ1-1; too little of a D gene remains to name it. In nucleotides, the sequence is TGTGCCAGCTCACCTTCGGGGTCTAACACTGAAGCTTTCTTT. It codes for CASSPSGSNTEAFF.